A single sample gave rise to the 11 T cell receptor beta chains below, sequenced in a study of vaccination effects on CD4 cells after COVID-19. Within the ViraFEST assay, antigen-specific CD4+ T cells underwent expansion with viral peptide pools prior to sequencing. Having been cultured for under twelve days, the cells underwent CD4+ T cell isolation. BNT162b2 vaccine or mRNA-1273 vaccine was given to participants in two doses. These receptors' targets are unknown. The table came from immunoSEQ multiplex PCR; TCRdb's copy has only in-frame clones and leaves some out. The table lists tens of thousands of clones, roughly 77% of them singletons. This specimen consisted of CD4+ T cells from PBMCs cultured with HCoV-229E spike peptides, obtained after COVID-19 vaccination. These receptors came from a human donor who received a COVID-19 vaccine.

V usage is TRBV14 and J usage is TRBJ2-1; 14 bases map to TRBD2. The CDR3 consists of 20 residues. Germline-derived CDR1 and CDR2 are SGHDN and FVKESK. Trimming took 4 bases from V and 1 from J; bases not matched to a gene: 12. The chain's CDR3 is CASSPRLAGGRRSSYNEQFF. Written as DNA, the CDR3 is TGTGCCAGCAGCCCACGACTAGCGGGAGGGAGGCGATCTTCCTACAATGAGCAGTTCTTC.

The CDR3 protein is CASSSIRREGEFF. CDR3 sequence (DNA): TGTGCCAGCAGCTCCATTCGCAGGGAAGGGGAGTTCTTC. The chain is built from TRBV7-9 and TRBJ2-1, with a tentative D call TRBD1 (5 bases). Per germline, CDR1 SEHNR and CDR2 FQNEAQ (reference sequence). The CDR3 has 13 amino acids. Trimming left V 4 bases short and J 14 bases short, with 18 bases between.

This clone was seen only once. The chain has TRBV19 and TRBJ2-7; perhaps TRBD2 as D (5 bases). The CDR3 spans 15 residues. Germline V gene data show CDR1 as LNHDA and CDR2 as SQIVND (reference sequence). V lost 3 bases and J 3 bases, leaving 15 bases between the germline ends. CDR3 sequence (DNA): TGTGCCAGTAGTATGAGGCCGGGGATCGGCTACGAGCAGTACTTC. Translated: CASSMRPGIGYEQYF.

The chain links TRBV19 to TRBJ1-5, with a weak D call TRBD1 (6 bases). The CDR3 loop spans 18 amino acids. CDR1 is LNHDA and CDR2 is SQIVND in the germline V gene (reference sequence). Trimming took 5 bases from V and 0 from J, leaving 20 bases between them. The CDR3 loop is CASSSSRRTEYSNQPQHF. The DNA of the CDR3 is TGTGCCAGTAGTTCCAGCCGCCGGACAGAATATAGCAATCAGCCCCAGCATTTT.

This clone was observed a handful of times. This sequence joins TRBV19 and TRBJ1-1, with 9 bases aligning to TRBD1. Germline CDR1 LNHDA, CDR2 SQIVND (reference sequence). The CDR3 spans 16 residues. Unmatched junction bases numbered 9, after V lost 5 bases and J lost 2 bases. CDR3 amino acids: CASSPLDRGLNTEAFF. The CDR3 nucleotides read TGTGCCAGTAGTCCCCTGGACAGGGGACTCAACACTGAAGCTTTCTTT.

The gene calls are TRBV7-8 and TRBJ2-7; 12 bases are shared with TRBD1. V gave up 5 bases and J gave up 0 bases; unmatched junction bases: 14. This CDR3 has 19 amino acids. Germline lookup yields CDR1 SGHVS and CDR2 FQNEAQ. CDR3 in amino acids: CASSKSGTGGAVSSYEQYF. CDR3 nucleotide sequence: TGTGCCAGCAGCAAGTCCGGGACAGGGGGCGCGGTAAGCTCCTACGAGCAGTACTTC.

The sample holds one count of this clone. The J gene is TRBJ2-1, the V gene TRBV25-1; D perhaps matches TRBD2 (6 bases). Germline CDR1 MGHDK, CDR2 SYGVNS. This CDR3 has 17 amino acids. The germline V and J ends were trimmed by 4 bases and 1 base, with 17 bases remaining between them. CDR3 DNA: TGTGCCAGCAGTGTTTCCGACCGGGAGTGGTCCTACAATGAGCAGTTCTTC. It yields the protein CASSVSDREWSYNEQFF.

The V and J genes are TRBV6-4 and TRBJ1-2; D possibly corresponds to TRBD1 (6 bases). CDR1 and CDR2 (germline): MRHNA, SNTAGT. V gave up 5 bases and J gave up 5 bases, with 21 bases separating them. This CDR3 is 16 amino acids long. The DNA of the CDR3 is TGTGCCAGCAGTATAGAGGGGGGGAGACCCGGATATGGCTACACCTTC. The encoded protein is CASSIEGGRPGYGYTF.

The V gene is TRBV6-5, the J gene TRBJ2-7; D is unresolved. V gave up 0 bases and J gave up 0 bases, with 9 bases separating them. Germline assignment: CDR1 MNHEY and CDR2 SVGAGI. There are 15 residues in the CDR3. CDR3 region: CASSYSSLDSYEQYF. The CDR3 DNA is TGTGCCAGCAGTTACTCTAGCCTAGACTCCTACGAGCAGTACTTC.

The chain links TRBV11-1 to TRBJ2-5, with 7 bases that match TRBD1. CDR1 is SGHAT, CDR2 FQDESV, per germline (reference sequence). V gave up 5 bases and J gave up 3 bases; unmatched junction bases: 3. The CDR3 sequence is 13 residues long. The CDR3 DNA follows: TGTGCCAGCAGCACAGGGGTTGAAGAGACCCAGTACTTC. It is translated as CASSTGVEETQYF.

The chain links TRBV5-8 to TRBJ1-2; D is unresolved. Trimming took 4 bases from V and 3 from J, leaving 13 bases between them. CDR1 SGHTS and CDR2 YDEGEE come from the germline V gene. The CDR3 is 14 residues long. The CDR3 DNA reads as TGTGCCAGCAGCCGTGTCAACCTTGACTATGGCTACACCTTC. It yields the protein CASSRVNLDYGYTF.